The 4 T cell receptor beta chains below all came from one sample that was sequenced in a study of blood T cells in healthy people across ages. A sample-barcoded 5' primer and a J-beta primer mix were used in a second PCR of roughly 6 to 11 cycles. A single record per CDR3 protein comes from TCRdb applying MiXCR to the 5' RACE reads. Among 780,000 or so distinct CDR3 sequences, roughly 56% were seen once, and the ten largest hold around 25%. Sequencing input: blood. Source of these receptors: a man aged 35-49 years in good health.

The chain has TRBV12-3 or TRBV12-4 and TRBJ1-1; D is ambiguous. The V and J ends lost 3 bases and 7 bases respectively, with 12 bases between them. This CDR3 has 13 residues. This chain's CDR3 is CASSLFQNGEAFF. CDR3 bases: TGTGCCAGCAGTTTGTTTCAGAATGGTGAAGCTTTCTTT.

The V and J genes are TRBV6-5 and TRBJ2-7; a possible D gene is TRBD1 (5 bases). Germline V gene lookup returns CDR1 MNHEY and CDR2 SVGAGI. This CDR3 region has 16 residues. V was shortened by 0 bases and J by 4 bases, with 16 bases between the two germline ends. The CDR3 protein is CASSYSSQGVFYEQYF. The CDR3 DNA reads TGTGCCAGCAGTTACTCGAGCCAGGGTGTATTTTACGAGCAGTACTTC.

This clonotype was picked up a small number of times. This rearrangement joins TRBV28 to TRBJ2-6, with D maybe TRBD1 (5 bases). In germline, CDR1 is MDHEN, CDR2 SYDVKM. CDR3 length equals 16 residues. The V gene lost 5 bases and the J gene lost 0 bases, with 11 bases spanning the gap. CDR3 region: CASSIRQGSGANVLTF. DNA of the CDR3: TGTGCCAGCAGTATACGGCAGGGCTCTGGGGCCAACGTCCTGACTTTC.

About this clonotype: Just one base apart from a much larger clone, this may be a read error. The rearrangement joins TRBV7-2 to TRBJ2-7; D not resolved. CDR3 size: 11 residues. Trimming took off 5 bases at V and 3 bases at J, with 5 bases between the two ends. In germline, CDR1 is SGHTA, CDR2 FQGNSA. The CDR3 bases are TGTGCCAGCAGCATAAACTACGAGCAGTACTTC. It is translated as CASSINYEQYF. Looking up the rest from reference TRBV7-2 and TRBJ2-7 gives the full variable domain: GAGVSQSPSNKVTEKGKDVELRCDPISGHTALYWYRQSLGQGLEFLIYFQGNSAPDKSGLPSDRFSAERTGGSVSTLTIQRTQQEDSAVYLCASSINYEQYFGPGTRLTVT.